The 16 T cell receptor beta chains below come from one sample, sequenced in a study of blood T cell repertoires in COVID-19. Assay: immunoSEQ multiplex PCR; the TCRdb copy retains only in-frame clones and omits some. This sample has 220,000 or so clones, with approximately 83% found just once. Sequencing was carried out using PBMCs or T cells enriched from blood (not recorded which). The receptors shown here come from an older woman who had recovered from COVID-19.

This sequence joins TRBV5-1 and TRBJ2-3; the match to TRBD2 covers 9 bases. This CDR3 region has 15 residues. The germline gives CDR1 SGHRS, CDR2 YFSETQ. V trimming: 1 base; J trimming: 3 bases; junction bases outside the gene matches: 3. CDR3 DNA sequence: TGCGCCAGCAGCTTGCAAGCGGGAGGAACAGATACGCAGTATTTT. It is translated as CASSLQAGGTDTQYF. The variable domain in full, with the rest retrieved from reference TRBV5-1 and TRBJ2-3, is KAGVTQTPRYLIKTRGQQVTLSCSPISGHRSVSWYQQTPGQGLQFLFEYFSETQRNKGNFPGRFSGRQFSNSRSEMNVSTLELGDSALYLCASSLQAGGTDTQYFGPGTRLTVL.

The gene calls are TRBV5-1 and TRBJ2-1; possibly TRBD2 for D (5 bases). Trimming left V 4 bases short and J 10 bases short, with 15 bases between. Germline lookup yields CDR1 SGHRS and CDR2 YFSETQ. The CDR3 is 13 amino acids. The CDR3 region has the DNA TGCGCCAGCAGCAGGGCCGGGGTCAGGGAGCAGTTCTTC. Protein: CASSRAGVREQFF.

CDR3 sequence reads: CASSSFGGDLGNTIYF. The CDR3 bases are TGCGCCAGCAGCTCATTCGGGGGGGACCTTGGAAACACCATATATTTT. The chain has TRBV5-1 and TRBJ1-3; D might be TRBD1 (5 bases). The CDR3 loop spans 16 amino acids. V was shortened by 3 bases and J by 3 bases, with 16 bases between the two germline ends. Germline CDR1 is SGHRS and CDR2 is YFSETQ.

The chain links TRBV25-1 to TRBJ2-2; D is possibly TRBD1 (5 bases). V shed 0 bases and J shed 3 bases, with 14 bases lying between them. Germline loops: CDR1 MGHDK, CDR2 SYGVNS. CDR3 length: 17 residues. The chain's CDR3 is CASSEYGADLYTGELFF. The CDR3 region has the DNA TGTGCCAGCAGTGAATATGGGGCAGACCTTTACACCGGGGAGCTGTTTTTT.

The rearrangement joins TRBV11-2 to TRBJ2-2; 8 positions agree with TRBD1. The V segment lost 5 bases and the J segment 2 bases; nucleotides outside the gene matches: 7. Germline V CDR1 and CDR2: SGHAT, FQNNGV. CDR3 size: 16 residues. CDR3 sequence (DNA): TGTGCCAGCAGCCCTCGGACAGGGTATAACACCGGGGAGCTGTTTTTT. Residues: CASSPRTGYNTGELFF.

The CDR3 reads CASSGDLRMTQYF. The CDR3 DNA follows: TGTGCCAGCAGCGGGGACTTAAGAATGACCCAGTACTTC. The J gene is TRBJ2-5, the V gene TRBV5-4; D is perhaps TRBD2 (6 bases). There are 13 residues in the CDR3. Germline assignment: CDR1 SGHNT and CDR2 YYREEE (reference sequence). V gave up 4 bases and J gave up 7 bases, with 14 bases separating them.

In its sample, this clone was seen a few times. This chain links TRBV20-1 with TRBJ1-2, with D unclear. In germline, CDR1 is DFQATT, CDR2 SNEGSKA (reference sequence). The CDR3 covers 13 residues. V lost 3 bases and J lost 5, with 13 bases in between. The DNA of the CDR3 is TGCAGTGCTAGTAACGGGAGAGAATATGGCTACACCTTC. Encoded protein: CSASNGREYGYTF.

In nucleotides, the CDR3 is TGTGCCAGCAGCCAAGACTCCCTAGCGGGGGGGCCAAAGACCCAGTACTTC. It translates to CASSQDSLAGGPKTQYF. The chain uses TRBV3-1 (or the pseudogene TRBV3-2) and TRBJ2-5; TRBD2 matches 12 bases. After removal of 0 bases from V and 6 bases from J, the junction contained 8 bases not matched to a gene. The CDR3 has 17 amino acids. Germline CDR1 is LGHDT and CDR2 is YNNKEL (reference sequence).

The chain uses TRBV5-1 and TRBJ2-7; 7 bases fit TRBD1. J was trimmed by 4 bases and V by 0 bases; bases with no gene match: 7. Germline-derived CDR1 and CDR2 are SGHRS and YFSETQ. The CDR3 runs to 15 residues. CDR3 loop: CASSLEVGRGYEQYF. In DNA, the CDR3 is TGCGCCAGCAGCTTGGAAGTCGGCAGGGGGTACGAGCAGTACTTC.

This clone has more than one count but fewer than ten. The chain has TRBV27 and TRBJ2-2; D not certain. Germline lookup yields CDR1 MNHEY and CDR2 SMNVEV (reference sequence). This CDR3 is built from 12 residues. Trimming left V 6 bases short and J 8 bases short, with 10 bases between. CDR3 bases: TGTGCCAGCAGCCCCACGGTGGGGGAGCTGTTTTTT. Residues: CASSPTVGELFF.

The gene calls are TRBV10-1 and TRBJ2-1; D possibly corresponds to TRBD2 (6 bases). The V gene lost 3 bases and the J gene lost 9 bases, with 18 bases spanning the gap. The CDR3 runs to 15 residues. Germline V lookup: CDR1 WNHNN, CDR2 SYGVQD (reference sequence). CDR3 coding DNA: TGCGCCAGCAGTGAAGAAGGAGGGAGGTTGAGTGAGCAGTTCTTC. Protein product: CASSEEGGRLSEQFF.

This clone was observed a few times. The J gene is TRBJ1-5, the V gene TRBV2; 10 bases fit TRBD1. The junction had 9 bases not matched to a gene; V was cut back by 7 bases and J by 3 bases. The CDR3 totals 16 residues. Germline lookup yields CDR1 SNHLY and CDR2 FYNNEI. CDR3: CASTTTGGWANQPQHF. CDR3 sequence (DNA): TGTGCCAGCACCACGACAGGGGGCTGGGCCAATCAGCCCCAGCATTTT.

This chain uses TRBV11-1 with TRBJ2-1; D might be TRBD2 (5 bases). The CDR3 is 13 residues long. The ends were cut back, 3 bases at V and 9 bases at J, with 12 bases in the middle. From germline, CDR1 is SGHAT and CDR2 FQDESV (reference sequence). CDR3 bases: TGTGCCAGCAGCTTCGCCGGACTTGTTGAGCAGTTCTTC. Its protein is CASSFAGLVEQFF.

This chain uses TRBV5-4 with TRBJ1-1, with D perhaps matching TRBD1 (6 bases). The CDR3 length is 16 residues. From germline, CDR1 is SGHNT and CDR2 YYREEE (reference sequence). The ends were cut back, 0 bases at V and 5 bases at J, with 17 bases in the middle. CDR3 loop: CASSLVAGSRGTEAFF. The CDR3 nucleotides read TGTGCCAGCAGCTTGGTCGCAGGGAGCAGGGGAACTGAAGCTTTCTTT. Together with reference TRBV5-4 and TRBJ1-1, the CDR3 gives the full variable domain: ETGVTQSPTHLIKTRGQQVTLRCSSQSGHNTVSWYQQALGQGPQFIFQYYREEENGRGNFPPRFSGLQFPNYSSELNVNALELDDSALYLCASSLVAGSRGTEAFFGQGTRLTVV.

The chain employs TRBV19 and TRBJ1-4; a weak D match, TRBD1 (5 bases). V lost 9 bases, J lost 4 bases, and 12 bases lay in between. The germline gives CDR1 LNHDA, CDR2 SQIVND (reference sequence). The CDR3 sequence is 13 residues long. As DNA, the CDR3 is TGTGCCAGCGGGGGGGAGAGTAATGAAAAACTGTTTTTT. This codes for CASGGESNEKLFF.

The chain carries TRBV29-1 and TRBJ1-2; 9 nucleotides agree with TRBD1. Losses at the gene ends were 6 bases for V and 4 bases for J; bases not matched to a gene: 12. CDR1 and CDR2 (germline): SQVTM, ANQGSEA. The CDR3 extends over 15 amino acids. The CDR3 sequence: CSVVGTGYSGYGYTF. CDR3 DNA: TGCAGCGTCGTCGGGACAGGGTATAGTGGCTATGGCTACACCTTC. Full variable domain (remainder filled in from reference TRBV29-1 and TRBJ1-2): SAVISQKPSRDICQRGTSLTIQCQVDSQVTMMFWYRQQPGQSLTLIATANQGSEATYESGFVIDKFPISRPNLTFSTLTVSNMSPEDSSIYLCSVVGTGYSGYGYTFGSGTRLTVV.